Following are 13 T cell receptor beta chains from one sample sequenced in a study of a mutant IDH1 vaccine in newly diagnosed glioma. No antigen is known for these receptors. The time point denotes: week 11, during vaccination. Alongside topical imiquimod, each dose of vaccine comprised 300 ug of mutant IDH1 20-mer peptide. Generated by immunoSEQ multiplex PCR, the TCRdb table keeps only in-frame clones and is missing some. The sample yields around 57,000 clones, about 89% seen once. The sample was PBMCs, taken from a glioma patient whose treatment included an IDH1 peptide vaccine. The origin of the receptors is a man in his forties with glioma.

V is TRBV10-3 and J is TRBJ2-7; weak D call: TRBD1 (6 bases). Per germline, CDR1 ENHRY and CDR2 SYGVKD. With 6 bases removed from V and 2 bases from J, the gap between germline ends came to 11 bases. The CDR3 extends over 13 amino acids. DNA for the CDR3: TGTGCCATCAGCCCGGACAGTACCTACGAGCAGTACTTC. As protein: CAISPDSTYEQYF.

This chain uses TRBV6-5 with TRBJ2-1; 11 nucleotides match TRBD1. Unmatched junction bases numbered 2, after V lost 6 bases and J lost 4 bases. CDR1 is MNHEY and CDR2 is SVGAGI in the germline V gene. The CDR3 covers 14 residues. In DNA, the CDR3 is TGTGCCAGCAGCCGGGACAGGGGGTACAATGAGCAGTTCTTC. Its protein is CASSRDRGYNEQFF.

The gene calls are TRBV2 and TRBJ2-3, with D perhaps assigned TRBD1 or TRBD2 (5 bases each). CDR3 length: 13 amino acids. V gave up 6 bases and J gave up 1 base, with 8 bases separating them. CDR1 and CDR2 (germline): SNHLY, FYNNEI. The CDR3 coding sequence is TGTGCCAGCAGCCGGGACGGCACAGATACGCAGTATTTT. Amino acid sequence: CASSRDGTDTQYF.

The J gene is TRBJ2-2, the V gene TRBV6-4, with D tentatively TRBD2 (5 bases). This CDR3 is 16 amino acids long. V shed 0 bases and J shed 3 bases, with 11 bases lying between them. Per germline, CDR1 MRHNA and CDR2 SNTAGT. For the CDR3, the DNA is TGTGCCAGCAGTGACTCTGGGGTGAGGGACACCGGGGAGCTGTTTTTT. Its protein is CASSDSGVRDTGELFF.

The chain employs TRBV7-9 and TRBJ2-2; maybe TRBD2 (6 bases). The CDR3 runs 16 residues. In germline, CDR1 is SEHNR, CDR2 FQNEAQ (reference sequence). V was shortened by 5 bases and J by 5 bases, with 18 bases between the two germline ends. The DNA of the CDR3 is TGTGCCAGCAGCAGCGGCGAGCGGGTTATGACCGGGGAGCTGTTTTTT. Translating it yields CASSSGERVMTGELFF.

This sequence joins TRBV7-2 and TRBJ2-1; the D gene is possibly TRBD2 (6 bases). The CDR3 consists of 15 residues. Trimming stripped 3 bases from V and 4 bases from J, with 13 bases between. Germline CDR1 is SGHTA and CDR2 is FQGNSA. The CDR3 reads CASSFNGGRYNEQFF. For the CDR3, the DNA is TGTGCCAGCAGCTTTAATGGTGGGAGGTACAATGAGCAGTTCTTC.

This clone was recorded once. This CDR3 reads CASSQGQGWNEQFF. For the CDR3, the DNA is TGTGCCAGCAGCCAAGGACAGGGGTGGAATGAGCAGTTCTTC. The rearrangement uses TRBV6-5 and TRBJ2-1, with 9 nucleotides matching TRBD1. This CDR3 has 14 amino acids. Trimming removed 6 bases from V and 7 bases from J; junction bases left unmatched: 7. Germline V CDR1 and CDR2: MNHEY, SVGAGI.

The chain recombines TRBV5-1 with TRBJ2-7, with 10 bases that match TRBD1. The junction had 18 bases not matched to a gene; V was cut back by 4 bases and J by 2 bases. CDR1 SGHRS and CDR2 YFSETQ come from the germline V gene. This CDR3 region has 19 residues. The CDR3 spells CASSRNGDRGIGYPYEQYF. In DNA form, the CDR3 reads TGCGCCAGCAGCCGGAATGGGGACAGGGGAATCGGATACCCCTACGAGCAGTACTTC.

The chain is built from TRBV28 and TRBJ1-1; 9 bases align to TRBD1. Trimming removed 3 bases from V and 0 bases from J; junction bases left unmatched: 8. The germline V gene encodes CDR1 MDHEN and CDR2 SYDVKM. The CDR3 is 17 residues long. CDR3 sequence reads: CASSFFGTGLMNTEAFF. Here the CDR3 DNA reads TGTGCCAGCAGTTTTTTCGGGACAGGGCTGATGAACACTGAAGCTTTCTTT.

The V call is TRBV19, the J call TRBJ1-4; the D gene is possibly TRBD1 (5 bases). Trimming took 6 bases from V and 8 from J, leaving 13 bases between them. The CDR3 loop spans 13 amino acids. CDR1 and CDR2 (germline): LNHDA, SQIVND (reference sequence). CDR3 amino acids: CASSPDSEEKLFF. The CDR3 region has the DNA TGTGCCAGTAGCCCTGACAGTGAGGAAAAACTGTTTTTT.

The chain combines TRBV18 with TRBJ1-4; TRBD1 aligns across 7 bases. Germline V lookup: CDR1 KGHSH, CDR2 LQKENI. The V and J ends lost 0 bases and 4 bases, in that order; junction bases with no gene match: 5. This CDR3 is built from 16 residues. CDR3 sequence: CASSPPRTGNNEKLFF. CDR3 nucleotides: TGTGCCAGCTCACCACCCAGGACAGGAAATAATGAAAAACTGTTTTTT. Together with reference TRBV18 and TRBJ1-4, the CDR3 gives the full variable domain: NAGVMQNPRHLVRRRGQEARLRCSPMKGHSHVYWYRQLPEEGLKFMVYLQKENIIDESGMPKERFSAEFPKEGPSILRIQQVVRGDSAAYFCASSPPRTGNNEKLFFGSGTQLSVL.

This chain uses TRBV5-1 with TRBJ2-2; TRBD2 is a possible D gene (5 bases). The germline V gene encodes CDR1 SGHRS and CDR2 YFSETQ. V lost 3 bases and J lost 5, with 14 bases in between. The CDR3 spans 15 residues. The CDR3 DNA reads TGCGCCAGCAGCTCCGCCCCATCGGGAACCGGGGAGCTGTTTTTT. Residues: CASSSAPSGTGELFF. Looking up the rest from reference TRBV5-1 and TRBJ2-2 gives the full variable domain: KAGVTQTPRYLIKTRGQQVTLSCSPISGHRSVSWYQQTPGQGLQFLFEYFSETQRNKGNFPGRFSGRQFSNSRSEMNVSTLELGDSALYLCASSSAPSGTGELFFGEGSRLTVL.

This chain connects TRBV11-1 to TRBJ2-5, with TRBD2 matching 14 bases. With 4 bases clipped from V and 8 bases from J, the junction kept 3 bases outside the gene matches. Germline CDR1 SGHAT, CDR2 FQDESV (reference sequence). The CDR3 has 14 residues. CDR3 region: CASSSGTSGGTQYF. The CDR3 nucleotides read TGTGCCAGCAGCTCCGGGACTAGCGGGGGCACCCAGTACTTC.